Shown below are 25 T cell receptor beta chains from a single sample sequenced in a study of cytomegalovirus exposure and HLA in healthy donors. Primers: 60 Vbeta forward and 13 Jbeta reverse. The table came from immunoSEQ multiplex PCR; TCRdb's copy has only in-frame clones and leaves some out. This table holds approximately 220,000 clones, over 75% found once. The sample consisted of PBMCs. The receptors here all came from a man between 18 and 29 years old in good health and CMV-seronegative.

The chain employs TRBV4-3 and TRBJ2-2; 11 nucleotides agree with TRBD1. This CDR3 region has 20 residues. Germline CDR1 is LGHNA and CDR2 is YSLEER. The ends lost 0 bases at V and 1 base at J; junction bases unmatched: 10. The CDR3 bases are TGCGCCAGCAGCCAAGACGGACAGGGGGCCCCCCAACGGAACACCGGGGAGCTGTTTTTT. It encodes CASSQDGQGAPQRNTGELFF.

The chain is built from TRBV28 and TRBJ1-5; D may be TRBD1 (6 bases). Between the trimmed V and J ends, which lost 4 bases and 0 bases, there was a span of 16 bases. CDR3 size: 17 residues. Germline V gene lookup returns CDR1 MDHEN and CDR2 SYDVKM. CDR3 region: CASSWLQGSNSNQPQHF. The CDR3 DNA reads as TGTGCCAGCAGTTGGCTACAGGGATCGAATAGCAATCAGCCCCAGCATTTT. The full variable domain, its missing parts supplied by reference TRBV28 and TRBJ1-5, is DVKVTQSSRYLVKRTGEKVFLECVQDMDHENMFWYRQDPGLGLRLIYFSYDVKMKEKGDIPEGYSVSREKKERFSLILESASTNQTSMYLCASSWLQGSNSNQPQHFGDGTRLSIL.

The V gene is TRBV9, the J gene TRBJ2-5; TRBD2 aligns across 10 bases. Gene TRBJ2-7 matches the end of the DNA better, so the J call may be wrong. CDR3 length equals 18 residues. CDR1 and CDR2 from the germline V gene are SGDLS and YYNGEE. The CDR3 region has the DNA TGTGCCAGCAGCGTAGCCCCTAGCGGGAGATTAACAGGGTACGAGCAGTACTTC. Translating gives CASSVAPSGRLTGYEQYF.

J is TRBJ2-7 and V is TRBV2, with 8 positions matching TRBD1. Germline CDR1 and CDR2: SNHLY and FYNNEI. This CDR3 comprises 17 residues. After removal of 6 bases from V and 2 bases from J, the junction contained 15 bases not matched to a gene. The CDR3, as DNA: TGTGCCAGCAGAGGAAACTACGGGACAGGTCCCCCCTACGAGCAGTACTTC. It yields the protein CASRGNYGTGPPYEQYF.

The chain combines TRBV30 with TRBJ2-3; D possibly corresponds to TRBD2 (6 bases). CDR3 length: 18 amino acids. V was shortened by 3 bases and J by 0 bases, with 22 bases between the two germline ends. Germline V gives CDR1 GTSNPN, CDR2 SVGIG (reference sequence). The CDR3 DNA is TGTGCCTGGAGGCCTGGATTAATTCTAGCGCTGAGCACAGATACGCAGTATTTT. This gives the protein CAWRPGLILALSTDTQYF.

This clone has a single count. V is TRBV7-2 and J is TRBJ1-1, with no clear D. The CDR3 extends over 13 amino acids. With 5 bases removed from V and 0 bases from J, the gap between germline ends came to 7 bases. Germline V gene lookup returns CDR1 SGHTA and CDR2 FQGNSA. The CDR3, as DNA: TGTGCCAGCAGCACCACAGTGAACACTGAAGCTTTCTTT. Residues: CASSTTVNTEAFF.

A single count supports this clone. This chain connects TRBV30 to TRBJ1-5; 9 nucleotides line up with TRBD1. This CDR3 is built from 15 residues. The germline gives CDR1 GTSNPN, CDR2 SVGIG (reference sequence). After removal of 2 bases from V and 2 bases from J, the junction contained 4 bases not matched to a gene. CDR3 protein: CAWSTGTGRNQPQHF. The CDR3 DNA is TGTGCCTGGAGTACAGGGACAGGGCGCAATCAGCCCCAGCATTTT.

V and J are TRBV5-1 and TRBJ2-1; D uncertain. The CDR3 runs 12 residues. Trimming cost V 0 bases and J 7 bases, with 5 bases left between them. CDR1 and CDR2 (germline): SGHRS, YFSETQ. This chain's CDR3 is CASSLGHNEQFF. The CDR3 nucleotides are TGCGCCAGCAGCTTGGGTCATAATGAGCAGTTCTTC.

CDR3 nucleotides: TGTGCCAGCAGAGGCTATAGCGGGCTCTCCTACGAGCAGTACTTC. It encodes CASRGYSGLSYEQYF. This chain uses TRBV2 with TRBJ2-7, with 7 bases that match TRBD2. V was clipped by 6 bases and J by 0 bases; unmatched bases: 8. The CDR3 sequence is 15 residues long. Germline V gene sequence: CDR1 SNHLY, CDR2 FYNNEI.

The V and J genes are TRBV9 and TRBJ2-1; TRBD2 agrees at 15 bases. The length of the CDR3 is 17 residues. The V and J ends lost 3 bases and 2 bases, in that order; junction bases with no gene match: 3. Germline CDR1 SGDLS, CDR2 YYNGEE. The DNA for the CDR3 is TGTGCCAGCAGCGCGGGACTAGCGGGGGGACCCTACAATGAGCAGTTCTTC. Translating it yields CASSAGLAGGPYNEQFF.

The V gene is TRBV28, the J gene TRBJ1-3; TRBD1 might be the D (5 bases). The CDR3 is 14 amino acids. CDR1 and CDR2 from the germline V gene are MDHEN and SYDVKM. Trimming shortened V by 2 bases and J by 4 bases, and 9 bases separated the two germline ends. The chain's CDR3 is CASSLRGTGNTIYF. The CDR3 DNA reads TGTGCCAGCAGTTTACGGGGGACCGGAAACACCATATATTTT. The whole variable domain, remainder taken from reference TRBV28 and TRBJ1-3, is DVKVTQSSRYLVKRTGEKVFLECVQDMDHENMFWYRQDPGLGLRLIYFSYDVKMKEKGDIPEGYSVSREKKERFSLILESASTNQTSMYLCASSLRGTGNTIYFGEGSWLTVV.

This clone was seen only a few times. This sequence joins TRBV29-1 and TRBJ2-5, with 9 positions matching TRBD1. The junction had 13 bases not matched to a gene; V was cut back by 7 bases and J by 4 bases. The CDR3 contains 15 residues. CDR1 is SQVTM and CDR2 is ANQGSEA in the germline V gene. CDR3 protein: CSAVKPDRGPETQYF. The CDR3 DNA sequence: TGCAGCGCAGTAAAGCCGGACAGGGGCCCAGAGACCCAGTACTTC.

This chain links TRBV19 with TRBJ1-5, with D perhaps TRBD1 (6 bases). The CDR3 runs to 14 residues. Germline V CDR1 and CDR2: LNHDA, SQIVND (reference sequence). Trimming pared 5 bases from V and 4 bases from J, leaving 12 bases between. As DNA, the CDR3 is TGTGCCAGTAGTGACAGGCTGGTAAATCAGCCCCAGCATTTT. Its translation is CASSDRLVNQPQHF. Full variable domain (outside the CDR3, taken from reference TRBV19 and TRBJ1-5): DGGITQSPKYLFRKEGQNVTLSCEQNLNHDAMYWYRQDPGQGLRLIYYSQIVNDFQKGDIAEGYSVSREKKESFPLTVTSAQKNPTAFYLCASSDRLVNQPQHFGDGTRLSIL.

This chain connects TRBV27 to TRBJ2-1; TRBD2 aligns across 7 bases. The V gene end was trimmed by 2 bases and the J gene end by 10 bases; junction bases not matched to a gene: 2. The CDR3 has 12 residues. CDR1 MNHEY and CDR2 SMNVEV come from the germline V gene (reference sequence). The CDR3 protein is CASSLAAGEQFF. The DNA for the CDR3 is TGTGCCAGCAGTTTAGCAGCGGGGGAGCAGTTCTTC.

The rearrangement joins TRBV9 to TRBJ2-5; the D gene is possibly TRBD2 (5 bases). This CDR3 spans 15 amino acids. Trimming shortened V by 0 bases and J by 5 bases, and 14 bases separated the two germline ends. Germline V gene sequence: CDR1 SGDLS, CDR2 YYNGEE. This CDR3 is CASSVGLAPGETQYF. Here the CDR3 DNA reads TGTGCCAGCAGCGTAGGCCTGGCACCGGGGGAGACCCAGTACTTC.

On this clone: Other DNA sequences within the sample encode an identical CDR3. The gene calls are TRBV6-1 and TRBJ1-2; D unclear. Germline CDR1 and CDR2: MNHNS and SASEGT. The germline V and J ends were trimmed by 2 bases and 8 bases, with 9 bases remaining between them. The CDR3 runs 12 residues. The CDR3 DNA sequence: TGTGCCAGCAGTGAAAGAGGATACGGCTACACCTTC. It yields the protein CASSERGYGYTF.

This clone appeared once. The chain uses TRBV5-6 and TRBJ1-2; D is perhaps TRBD1 (6 bases). Trimming pared 4 bases from V and 2 bases from J, leaving 15 bases between. The germline V gene encodes CDR1 SGHDT and CDR2 YYEEEE. The CDR3 totals 15 residues. The CDR3 nucleotides read TGTGCCAGCAGCCCCGCAGGGGTTCCCAACTATGGCTACACCTTC. Amino acids: CASSPAGVPNYGYTF.

The chain employs TRBV5-4 and TRBJ2-7; 8 bases map to TRBD2. The CDR3 is 16 residues long. Trimming at V came to 4 bases and at J to 0 bases, leaving 9 bases not matched to a gene. CDR1 is SGHNT, CDR2 YYREEE, per germline (reference sequence). The CDR3 DNA is TGTGCCAGCAGCGTCGATAGCGGGGCGAGCTCCTACGAGCAGTACTTC. Protein: CASSVDSGASSYEQYF. The full variable domain, completed using reference TRBV5-4 and TRBJ2-7, is ETGVTQSPTHLIKTRGQQVTLRCSSQSGHNTVSWYQQALGQGPQFIFQYYREEENGRGNFPPRFSGLQFPNYSSELNVNALELDDSALYLCASSVDSGASSYEQYFGPGTRLTVT.

A few counts support this clone. This chain connects TRBV5-1 to TRBJ2-5, with 8 bases lining up with TRBD1. In germline, CDR1 is SGHRS, CDR2 YFSETQ. CDR3 length: 17 amino acids. Trimming removed 3 bases from V and 2 bases from J; junction bases left unmatched: 12. The CDR3 sequence is CASSSPDRGGRQETQYF. In nucleotides, the CDR3 is TGCGCCAGCAGCTCCCCAGACAGGGGAGGAAGGCAAGAGACCCAGTACTTC.

The gene calls are TRBV5-5 and TRBJ1-1; 10 bases agree with TRBD1. Trimming cost V 4 bases and J 6 bases; bases outside gene matches: 6. CDR1 is SGHKS and CDR2 is YYEKEE in the germline V gene (reference sequence). This CDR3 spans 14 amino acids. CDR3: CASSQGQGYAEAFF. CDR3 coding DNA: TGTGCCAGCAGCCAGGGACAGGGGTACGCTGAAGCTTTCTTT.

The gene calls are TRBV2 and TRBJ2-1; weak D call: TRBD2 (5 bases). In germline, CDR1 is SNHLY, CDR2 FYNNEI. There are 13 residues in the CDR3. The V and J ends lost 7 bases and 0 bases respectively, with 7 bases between them. CDR3 in amino acids: CASKGSSYNEQFF. CDR3 in DNA: TGTGCCAGCAAAGGGAGCTCCTACAATGAGCAGTTCTTC.

The chain has TRBV30 and TRBJ2-2, with D perhaps TRBD2 (5 bases). This CDR3 spans 15 amino acids. The ends were cut back, 0 bases at V and 5 bases at J, with 13 bases in the middle. Germline V gene sequence: CDR1 GTSNPN, CDR2 SVGIG (reference sequence). The chain's CDR3 is CAWSVPGLSTGELFF. The CDR3 nucleotides are TGTGCCTGGAGTGTACCCGGACTGTCGACCGGGGAGCTGTTTTTT.

The V gene is TRBV5-4, the J gene TRBJ2-5; 10 bases align to TRBD2. The CDR3 length is 16 residues. Germline trimming cut 0 bases from V and 1 base from J; bases unmatched to any gene: 3. Germline V lookup: CDR1 SGHNT, CDR2 YYREEE (reference sequence). Written as DNA, the CDR3 is TGTGCCAGCAGCTTGGAACTAGCGGGACGCCAAGAGACCCAGTACTTC. This encodes CASSLELAGRQETQYF.

V and J are TRBV7-9 and TRBJ1-1; D is uncertain. Trimming stripped 1 base from V and 0 bases from J, with 15 bases between. Germline assignment: CDR1 SEHNR and CDR2 FQNEAQ (reference sequence). The CDR3 sequence is 17 residues long. In DNA form, the CDR3 reads TGTGCCAGCAGCTTAGGGTTACAATTCGGGATGAACACTGAAGCTTTCTTT. It encodes CASSLGLQFGMNTEAFF.

V and J are TRBV18 and TRBJ2-5, with 9 bases aligning to TRBD1. The germline CDR1 and CDR2 sequences are KGHSH and LQKENI. V lost 3 bases to trimming and J lost 1 base; unmatched junction nucleotides: 6. CDR3 size: 16 residues. In DNA, the CDR3 is TGTGCCAGCTCACCTCAACAGGGGGCTCTCCAAGAGACCCAGTACTTC. Translated: CASSPQQGALQETQYF.